This T cell receptor (beta chain) was retrieved from a study of blood T cells in healthy people across ages. About this clonotype: Germline and junction disagree at one end, which may indicate a read error.

Then a second PCR, running about 6 to 12 cycles, was carried out with a sample-barcoded 5' primer and a J-beta primer mix. TCRdb fed the 5' RACE reads into MiXCR, producing one record per CDR3 protein. The sample includes around 1.5 million distinct CDR3 sequences, around 59% seen only once; the top ten take 6.5% to 8.5%. This CDR3 is 15 amino acids long. From germline, CDR1 is MDHEN and CDR2 SYDVKM. The chain joins TRBV28 to TRBJ1-2, with 8 nucleotides matching TRBD1. The receptor was isolated from a man aged 18 to 30 in good health. The specimen was blood. This chain's CDR3 is CASSFLRGLVYGHTF. For the CDR3, the DNA is TGTGCCAGCAGTTTTCTCAGGGGGCTAGTATATGGCCACACCTTC.